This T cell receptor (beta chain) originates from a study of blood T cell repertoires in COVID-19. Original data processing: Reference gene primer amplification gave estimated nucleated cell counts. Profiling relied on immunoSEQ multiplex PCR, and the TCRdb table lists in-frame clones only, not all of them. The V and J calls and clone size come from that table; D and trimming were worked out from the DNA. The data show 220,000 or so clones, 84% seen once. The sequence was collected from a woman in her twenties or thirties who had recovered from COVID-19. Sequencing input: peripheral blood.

CDR3 nucleotide sequence: TGTGCCAGCAGCGACCGGGTCACGGGTGGCAATGAGCAGTTCTTC. It is translated as CASSDRVTGGNEQFF. The V and J genes are TRBV9 and TRBJ2-1; D unclear. Germline V gene lookup returns CDR1 SGDLS and CDR2 YYNGEE. Trimming stripped 3 bases from V and 6 bases from J, with 16 bases between. CDR3 length: 15 residues.